A selection of T cell receptor beta chains follows, all from one sample in a study of graft-versus-host responses after intestinal transplantation. Method: immunoSEQ multiplex PCR; TCRdb's copy keeps in-frame clones and lacks some. The profile shows 99,000 or so clones, roughly 83% of them singletons. This specimen was PBMCs, taken 255 days after intestinal transplant. The receptors stem from a human patient who received an intestinal transplant, so some T cells may come from the graft donor. Each CDR3 is given with its conserved first and last residue.

TRBV6-5 | CASSEPERYEQYF
TRBV5-4 | CASSLVGGGEPKETQYF
TRBV10-3 | CAISESVIPGHQPQHF
TRBV27 | CASSPLTSGETQYF
TRBV5-4 | CASSFRDRGSTDTQYF
TRBV27 | CASRFRASGGAVGDTQYF
TRBV27 | CASSPQTELSGANVLTF
TRBV4-2 | CASSQDVGLGLYEQYF
TRBV11-2 | CASRDPQGEQFF
TRBV7-6 | CASSSTRDFEQFF
TRBV5-6 | CASSPAQTNTEAFF
TRBV5-1 | CASSPTSQETQYF
TRBV9 | CASSGDSWGEGYTF
TRBV30 | CAWSVSSGSGDTQYF
TRBV27 | CASSLLTGTEAFF
TRBV28 | CASSSPFGVHNEKLFF
TRBV11-2 | CASSISPNEKLFF
TRBV19 | CASSRRGVQETQYF
TRBV19 | CASKRVSTGELFF
TRBV7-8 | CASSLGRGYEQYF
TRBV6-1 | CASSDDSNWLGEQFF
TRBV7-6 | CASTLDPGNTIYF
TRBV10-3 | CAISEWGWLPDTQYF
TRBV2 | CASRENTEAFF
TRBV19 | CASSAWGRGNQPQHF
TRBV6-1 | CATTWESNTEAFF
TRBV7-7 | CASGFGGLGSEQFF
TRBV29-1 | CSALGQTSGANVLTF
TRBV11-2 | CASSLDLQGRPFF
TRBV5-6 | CASSLVLRPGELFF
TRBV6-5 | CASSYSAQHNQPQHF
TRBV19 | CASFSRGVSEAFF
TRBV2 | CASHDRATYEQYF
TRBV28 | CAIAPGRLYGYTF
TRBV6-5 | CASSYRDTEAFF
TRBV7-9 | CASSLQGYPETQYF
TRBV5-6 | CASSLAAGVNEQFF
TRBV5-1 | CASSGTLNEQFF
TRBV28 | CASSLLGGTKETQYF
TRBV6-1 | CASSEKAGGPDTQYF
TRBV5-6 | CASSWPGEGDTGELFF